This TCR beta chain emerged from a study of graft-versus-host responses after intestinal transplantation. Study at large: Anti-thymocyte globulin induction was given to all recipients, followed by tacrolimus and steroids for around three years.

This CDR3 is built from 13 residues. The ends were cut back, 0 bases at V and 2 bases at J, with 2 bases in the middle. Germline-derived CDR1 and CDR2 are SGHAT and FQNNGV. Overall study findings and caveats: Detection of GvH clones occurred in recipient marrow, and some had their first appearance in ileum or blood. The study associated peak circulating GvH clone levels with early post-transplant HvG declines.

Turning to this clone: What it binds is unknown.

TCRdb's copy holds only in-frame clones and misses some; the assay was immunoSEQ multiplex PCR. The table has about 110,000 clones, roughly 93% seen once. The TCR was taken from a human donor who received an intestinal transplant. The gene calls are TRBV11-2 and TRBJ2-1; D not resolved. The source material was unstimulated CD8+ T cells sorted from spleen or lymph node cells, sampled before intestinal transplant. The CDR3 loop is CASSLEAYNEQFF. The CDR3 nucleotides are TGTGCCAGCAGCTTAGAGGCCTACAATGAGCAGTTCTTC.